The 20 T cell receptor beta chains presented below share a single source sample, sequenced in a study of blood T cell repertoires in COVID-19. Assay: immunoSEQ multiplex PCR; the TCRdb copy retains only in-frame clones and omits some. The table includes more than 65,000 clones, just under 80% detected once. The sequenced sample consisted of peripheral blood. These receptors came from an older woman with acute or convalescent COVID-19.

The V call is TRBV27, the J call TRBJ1-1; 8 nucleotides agree with TRBD1. Looked up from germline, CDR1 is MNHEY and CDR2 is SMNVEV (reference sequence). The CDR3 has 13 residues. The junction had 6 bases not matched to a gene; V was cut back by 0 bases and J by 12 bases. The CDR3 DNA follows: TGTGCCAGCAGTTTATCGGCAGGGGGCTTGTCTTTCTTT. This gives the protein CASSLSAGGLSFF.

This clone was seen a few times. V gene TRBV6-2 or TRBV6-3 combines with J gene TRBJ1-2; D unresolved. The CDR3 loop spans 13 amino acids. CDR1 is MNHEY, CDR2 SVGEGT, per germline. Between the trimmed V and J ends, which lost 0 bases and 5 bases, there was a span of 7 bases. In DNA form, the CDR3 reads TGTGCCAGCAGTTACTCGACGGGGTATGGCTACACCTTC. This translates into CASSYSTGYGYTF.

The chain couples TRBV5-1 to TRBJ2-1; tentative D call: TRBD1 (6 bases). V lost 0 bases to trimming and J lost 4 bases, with 14 bases between them. This CDR3 has 16 amino acids. Germline-derived CDR1 and CDR2 are SGHRS and YFSETQ. The CDR3 reads CASSLAGSGAYNEQFF. Written as DNA, the CDR3 is TGCGCCAGCAGCTTGGCCGGGTCAGGGGCGTACAATGAGCAGTTCTTC.

This clone was found once. V gene TRBV27 combines with J gene TRBJ1-6; D ambiguous. The ends were cut back, 6 bases at V and 4 bases at J, with 4 bases in the middle. The germline CDR1 and CDR2 sequences are MNHEY and SMNVEV (reference sequence). The CDR3 has 12 amino acids. The CDR3 DNA follows: TGTGCCAGCAGCGTTTATAATTCACCCCTCCACTTT. This sequence encodes CASSVYNSPLHF.

The chain couples TRBV5-1 to TRBJ2-2; weak D call: TRBD1 (6 bases). With 3 bases removed from V and 1 base from J, the gap between germline ends came to 7 bases. CDR1 and CDR2 (germline): SGHRS, YFSETQ. The CDR3 consists of 14 residues. The CDR3 coding sequence is TGCGCCAGCAGCTCGGACAGGAACACCGGGGAGCTGTTTTTT. It specifies CASSSDRNTGELFF.

This chain joins TRBV2 and TRBJ2-1; TRBD2 matches at 12 bases. Germline CDR1 SNHLY, CDR2 FYNNEI. This CDR3 is built from 15 residues. The J segment lost 4 bases and the V segment lost 4 bases, leaving 2 bases of the junction unmatched. CDR3: CASSGGLAGYNEQFF. DNA of the CDR3: TGTGCCAGCAGTGGAGGACTAGCGGGGTACAATGAGCAGTTCTTC.

This sequence joins TRBV3-1 (or the pseudogene TRBV3-2) and TRBJ2-1; D gene ambiguous. This CDR3 is 13 amino acids long. Trimming removed 8 bases at V and 0 bases at J, with 8 bases between. Germline assignment: CDR1 LGHDT and CDR2 YNNKEL (reference sequence). The DNA for the CDR3 is TGTGCCAGCGAGAGGAGCTCCTACAATGAGCAGTTCTTC. Translating gives CASERSSYNEQFF.

The rearrangement joins TRBV12-5 to TRBJ2-3; 8 positions match TRBD2. J gave up 2 bases and V 2 bases, and 6 bases lay outside the gene matches. This CDR3 contains 16 residues. CDR1 is LGHNT, CDR2 FRNRAP, per germline. CDR3 in DNA: TGTGCTAGTGGTTTGCCCCGGACTAGCCTCACAGATACGCAGTATTTT. Amino acid sequence: CASGLPRTSLTDTQYF. Using reference TRBV12-5 and TRBJ2-3 for the parts outside the CDR3, the full variable domain is DARVTQTPRHKVTEMGQEVTMRCQPILGHNTVFWYRQTMMQGLELLAYFRNRAPLDDSGMPKDRFSAEMPDATLATLKIQPSEPRDSAVYFCASGLPRTSLTDTQYFGPGTRLTVL.

The V call is TRBV2, the J call TRBJ1-1; TRBD1 is a possible D gene (6 bases). With 3 bases removed from V and 0 bases from J, the gap between germline ends came to 11 bases. CDR1 and CDR2 (germline): SNHLY, FYNNEI. The CDR3 consists of 15 residues. The CDR3: CASSEAGVMNTEAFF. CDR3 nucleotides: TGTGCCAGCAGTGAGGCAGGGGTCATGAACACTGAAGCTTTCTTT.

The chain recombines TRBV7-9 with TRBJ1-5; 7 bases are a match to TRBD1. J lost 1 base, V lost 5 bases, and 14 bases had no gene match. Germline loops: CDR1 SEHNR, CDR2 FQNEAQ (reference sequence). The length of the CDR3 is 18 residues. The CDR3 spells CASSPPNQQGISNQPQHF. CDR3 nucleotides: TGTGCCAGCAGCCCACCCAACCAACAGGGGATCAGCAATCAGCCCCAGCATTTT.

The chain combines TRBV4-1 with TRBJ2-3, with D possibly being TRBD2 (7 bases). The germline V gene encodes CDR1 MGHRA and CDR2 YSYEKL. This CDR3 comprises 17 residues. Trimming pared 4 bases from V and 1 base from J, leaving 18 bases between. As DNA, the CDR3 is TGCGCCAGCAGCCGGGATTTAGGGGAGGGGGGCACAGATACGCAGTATTTT. Amino acids: CASSRDLGEGGTDTQYF.

This clone was counted a few times. The sample has other DNA sequences that encode this CDR3 too. This chain links TRBV9 with TRBJ1-1, with a weak D call TRBD1 (5 bases). CDR3 length: 14 residues. Deletions cut 0 bases from V and 5 bases from J, with 11 bases between. Germline assignment: CDR1 SGDLS and CDR2 YYNGEE. DNA of the CDR3: TGTGCCAGCAGCGTAGTCGGGGGTGAGACTGAAGCTTTCTTT. Translated, it gives CASSVVGGETEAFF.

This clone was found once. The chain uses TRBV7-2 and TRBJ1-4, with 7 bases that match TRBD1. V was clipped by 9 bases and J by 0 bases; unmatched bases: 1. This CDR3 is 13 amino acids long. Germline CDR1 and CDR2: SGHTA and FQGNSA. The CDR3 DNA reads TGTGCCAGTGGACAGGCAACTAATGAAAAACTGTTTTTT. Its protein product is CASGQATNEKLFF.

The genes are TRBV20-1 and TRBJ2-1; possible D gene TRBD2, 5 bases. CDR3 length: 13 residues. The germline gives CDR1 DFQATT, CDR2 SNEGSKA (reference sequence). V gave up 3 bases and J gave up 1 base, with 7 bases separating them. CDR3 region: CSASPGSYNEQFF. CDR3 nucleotides: TGCAGTGCTAGTCCGGGGTCCTACAATGAGCAGTTCTTC.

V is TRBV2 and J is TRBJ1-4, with a weak D call TRBD1 (6 bases). The CDR3 has 13 amino acids. Trimming shortened V by 11 bases and J by 5 bases, and 15 bases separated the two germline ends. Germline assignment: CDR1 SNHLY and CDR2 FYNNEI. CDR3 protein: CASRTEFNEKLFF. CDR3 DNA: TGTGCCTCCAGGACAGAGTTCAATGAAAAACTGTTTTTT.

This chain uses TRBV7-2 with TRBJ2-7, with a tentative D call TRBD1 (6 bases). There are 14 residues in the CDR3. Trimming pared 4 bases from V and 0 bases from J, leaving 10 bases between. CDR1 and CDR2 (germline): SGHTA, FQGNSA. The CDR3 bases are TGTGCCAGCAGCTCCGACAGGCCCTCCTACGAGCAGTACTTC. Translating gives CASSSDRPSYEQYF.

The chain combines TRBV27 with TRBJ1-6, with D perhaps TRBD1 (5 bases). V lost 2 bases, J lost 10 bases, and 12 bases lay in between. This CDR3 region has 14 residues. Per germline, CDR1 MNHEY and CDR2 SMNVEV (reference sequence). The CDR3 loop reads CASSLGQGWSPLHF. In DNA form, the CDR3 reads TGTGCCAGCAGTTTAGGGCAGGGCTGGTCACCCCTCCACTTT.

The chain's CDR3 is CASSLNSLTEAFF. As DNA, the CDR3 is TGTGCCAGCAGCTTAAACAGCTTGACTGAAGCTTTCTTT. The rearrangement links TRBV7-3 to TRBJ1-1; D is uncertain. The length of the CDR3 is 13 residues. Deletions cut 1 base from V and 5 bases from J, with 8 bases between. Germline V lookup: CDR1 SGHTA, CDR2 FQGTGA.

This clone appeared a single time. This sequence joins TRBV29-1 and TRBJ1-1; D is unresolved. The CDR3 has 13 residues. Trimming removed 3 bases at V and 6 bases at J, with 14 bases between. In germline, CDR1 is SQVTM, CDR2 ANQGSEA. The CDR3 region has the DNA TGCAGCGTTGAGCCAGGTAGGAAGGCTGAAGCTTTCTTT. Translated, it gives CSVEPGRKAEAFF. Full variable domain (missing parts from reference TRBV29-1 and TRBJ1-1): SAVISQKPSRDICQRGTSLTIQCQVDSQVTMMFWYRQQPGQSLTLIATANQGSEATYESGFVIDKFPISRPNLTFSTLTVSNMSPEDSSIYLCSVEPGRKAEAFFGQGTRLTVV.

V and J are TRBV7-9 and TRBJ2-3; 8 bases are a match to TRBD1. Germline V CDR1 and CDR2: SEHNR, FQNEAQ (reference sequence). This CDR3 comprises 14 residues. V lost 4 bases, J lost 4 bases, and 4 bases stayed unmatched. The CDR3 DNA is TGTGCCAGCAGCTCTCAGGGGGCAGCAGATACGCAGTATTTT. Translation gives CASSSQGAADTQYF.